Shown below are 26 T cell receptor beta chains from a single sample sequenced in a study of blood T cell repertoires in COVID-19. Clones were sequenced by immunoSEQ multiplex PCR, and TCRdb holds only the in-frame ones, with some missing. The sample records a few hundred thousand clones, about 88% being singletons. The specimen sequenced was peripheral blood. These receptors were obtained from a woman aged 55-70 years with acute or convalescent COVID-19.

The genes are TRBV7-2 and TRBJ2-2; TRBD1 aligns across 9 bases. The CDR3 spans 15 residues. Germline V gene data show CDR1 as SGHTA and CDR2 as FQGNSA. Trimming took 6 bases from V and 4 from J; bases not matched to a gene: 6. The CDR3 DNA sequence: TGTGCCAGCAGTCGGGACAGGGTTTTCACCGGGGAGCTGTTTTTT. Encoded protein: CASSRDRVFTGELFF.

This chain uses TRBV9 with TRBJ1-1; maybe TRBD1 (6 bases). The CDR3 has 14 residues. The V gene's germline CDR1 is SGDLS and CDR2 YYNGEE. V was trimmed by 3 bases and J by 1 base, leaving 10 bases between them. The CDR3 nucleotides read TGTGCCAGCAGCGATGGACAGCCGAACACTGAAGCTTTCTTT. Protein sequence: CASSDGQPNTEAFF.

The chain recombines TRBV28 with TRBJ1-5; D ambiguous. Germline-derived CDR1 and CDR2 are MDHEN and SYDVKM. CDR3 length equals 20 residues. Trimming took 6 bases from V and 1 from J, leaving 28 bases between them. This CDR3 reads CASSSQIRATGTGSNQPQHF. DNA for the CDR3: TGTGCCAGCAGCTCCCAAATCCGAGCTACGGGAACCGGGAGCAATCAGCCCCAGCATTTT.

This clone was found once. The V and J genes are TRBV18 and TRBJ2-7, with 11 bases lining up with TRBD2. The ends lost 1 base at V and 1 base at J; junction bases unmatched: 18. This CDR3 contains 21 residues. Per germline, CDR1 KGHSH and CDR2 LQKENI. CDR3 residues: CASSPRLIPLTTSGGSYEQYF. The CDR3 DNA sequence: TGTGCCAGCTCACCACGGTTGATCCCGCTCACTACTAGCGGGGGATCCTACGAGCAGTACTTC.

In DNA, the CDR3 is TGTGCCAGTAGTATCCACTCGGACACAGCCTATGGCTACACCTTC. Translated, it gives CASSIHSDTAYGYTF. J is TRBJ1-2 and V is TRBV19, with D possibly being TRBD1 (5 bases). Trimming left V 3 bases short and J 4 bases short, with 15 bases between. This CDR3 spans 15 amino acids. Per germline, CDR1 LNHDA and CDR2 SQIVND (reference sequence).

The V call is TRBV7-9, the J call TRBJ1-5, with 7 bases identical to TRBD1. Per the germline V gene, CDR1 is SEHNR and CDR2 is FQNEAQ (reference sequence). The V segment lost 5 bases and the J segment 2 bases; nucleotides outside the gene matches: 6. CDR3 length: 15 residues. The CDR3 sequence: CASSTGTVGNQPQHF. CDR3 in DNA: TGTGCCAGCAGCACCGGGACAGTGGGCAATCAGCCCCAGCATTTT.

This chain links TRBV28 with TRBJ1-2, with TRBD1 matching 7 bases. Trimming at V came to 7 bases and at J to 2 bases, leaving 7 bases not matched to a gene. This CDR3 is 14 amino acids long. Germline CDR1 and CDR2: MDHEN and SYDVKM. The CDR3 protein is CASKTGQNNYGYTF. The CDR3 nucleotides are TGTGCCAGCAAAACGGGACAGAACAACTATGGCTACACCTTC.

The J gene is TRBJ2-7, the V gene TRBV4-3; possible D gene TRBD1, 6 bases. This CDR3 has 16 amino acids. The V end lost 0 bases, the J end lost 0 bases, and 12 bases lay between the germline ends. The germline V gene encodes CDR1 LGHNA and CDR2 YSLEER. DNA of the CDR3: TGCGCCAGCAGCCAAGAACAGGGCGGGTACTCCTACGAGCAGTACTTC. It specifies CASSQEQGGYSYEQYF.

This chain uses TRBV5-1 with TRBJ2-7, with D perhaps matching TRBD2 (5 bases). Germline V CDR1 and CDR2: SGHRS, YFSETQ. Trimming left V 0 bases short and J 2 bases short, with 24 bases between. The CDR3 is 19 amino acids. The CDR3 reads CASSLERRKGAHGAYEQYF. CDR3 sequence (DNA): TGCGCCAGCAGCTTGGAGAGGAGGAAGGGTGCCCACGGGGCCTACGAGCAGTACTTC.

This chain joins TRBV2 and TRBJ2-1, with D perhaps matching TRBD1 (6 bases). The CDR3 length is 15 residues. The germline V gene encodes CDR1 SNHLY and CDR2 FYNNEI. Trimming removed 7 bases at V and 0 bases at J, with 13 bases between. CDR3 in amino acids: CASKTDSSSYNEQFF. The CDR3 bases are TGTGCCAGCAAAACGGACAGCAGCTCCTACAATGAGCAGTTCTTC.

CDR3 in amino acids: CASSQDTDPSGSISYEQYF. The CDR3 DNA follows: TGTGCCAGCAGCCAAGATACCGACCCTAGCGGGAGTATCTCCTACGAGCAGTACTTC. The chain uses TRBV14 and TRBJ2-7, with 10 bases fitting TRBD2. Trimming cost V 0 bases and J 0 bases; bases outside gene matches: 11. Germline V gene lookup returns CDR1 SGHDN and CDR2 FVKESK. This CDR3 is built from 19 residues.

The chain carries TRBV3-1 (or the pseudogene TRBV3-2) and TRBJ2-5; 10 bases line up with TRBD1. CDR1 is LGHDT and CDR2 is YNNKEL in the germline V gene (reference sequence). V shed 1 base, J shed 5 bases, and the junction held 7 bases outside the gene matches. The CDR3 covers 16 residues. This CDR3 reads CASSQVYGTGDETQYF. The CDR3, as DNA: TGTGCCAGCAGCCAAGTTTACGGGACAGGGGATGAGACCCAGTACTTC.

This clone was seen once. The rearrangement links TRBV9 to TRBJ2-1; 11 bases agree with TRBD2. The CDR3 length is 15 residues. Germline lookup yields CDR1 SGDLS and CDR2 YYNGEE. V dropped 3 bases and J dropped 4; count of bases not matched to a gene: 3. This CDR3 is CASSATSGSYNEQFF. CDR3 DNA: TGTGCCAGCAGCGCTACTAGCGGGAGTTACAATGAGCAGTTCTTC. Based on the CDR3 plus reference TRBV9 and TRBJ2-1, the full variable domain is DSGVTQTPKHLITATGQRVTLRCSPRSGDLSVYWYQQSLDQGLQFLIQYYNGEERAKGNILERFSAQQFPDLHSELNLSSLELGDSALYFCASSATSGSYNEQFFGPGTRLTVL.

This chain joins TRBV5-1 and TRBJ1-4, with 7 bases lining up with TRBD1. V lost 3 bases and J lost 5; bases outside the gene matches: 4. Germline V gene sequence: CDR1 SGHRS, CDR2 YFSETQ. This CDR3 spans 14 amino acids. The CDR3 nucleotides are TGCGCCAGCAGCTCACAGGGGTCCAATGAAAAACTGTTTTTT. Its protein is CASSSQGSNEKLFF.

The CDR3 DNA reads TGTGCCAGCGGACAGGGGGCAGGAGGCTACACCTTC. This gives the protein CASGQGAGGYTF. V and J are TRBV5-5 and TRBJ1-2; 11 bases line up with TRBD1. Germline values: CDR1 SGHKS, CDR2 YYEKEE (reference sequence). Unmatched junction bases numbered 4, after V lost 7 bases and J lost 8 bases. CDR3 size: 12 residues. The variable domain in full, completed from reference TRBV5-5 and TRBJ1-2, reads DAGVTQSPTHLIKTRGQQVTLRCSPISGHKSVSWYQQVLGQGPQFIFQYYEKEERGRGNFPDRFSARQFPNYSSELNVNALLLGDSALYLCASGQGAGGYTFGSGTRLTVV.

This clone was seen a single time. V usage is TRBV6-6 and J usage is TRBJ2-2, with 7 bases aligning to TRBD2. CDR3 length equals 16 residues. The junction had 2 bases not matched to a gene; V was cut back by 0 bases and J by 1 base. Germline V gene lookup returns CDR1 MNHNY and CDR2 SVGAGI (reference sequence). CDR3 sequence (DNA): TGTGCCAGCAGTTACTCTCCGGGGGGGAACACCGGGGAGCTGTTTTTT. It yields the protein CASSYSPGGNTGELFF.

This sequence joins TRBV5-4 and TRBJ1-1; D perhaps matches TRBD1 (5 bases). CDR1 and CDR2 from the germline V gene are SGHNT and YYREEE (reference sequence). Trimming removed 0 bases at V and 0 bases at J, with 18 bases between. This CDR3 is built from 18 residues. The CDR3 region is CASSLGGSVNTMNTEAFF. CDR3 coding DNA: TGTGCCAGCAGCTTGGGGGGCTCAGTCAACACCATGAACACTGAAGCTTTCTTT.

This rearrangement joins TRBV6-2 or TRBV6-3 to TRBJ2-7, with 9 bases lining up with TRBD2. Germline lookup yields CDR1 MNHEY and CDR2 SVGEGT. The V and J ends lost 4 bases and 2 bases, in that order; junction bases with no gene match: 6. This CDR3 spans 15 amino acids. The CDR3 loop is CASSSELAGPYEQYF. DNA for the CDR3: TGTGCCAGCAGTTCGGAACTAGCGGGCCCCTACGAGCAGTACTTC.

The table lists this clone with a count of one. This chain links TRBV5-4 with TRBJ2-5; D call uncertain. Germline V lookup: CDR1 SGHNT, CDR2 YYREEE (reference sequence). The CDR3 loop spans 12 amino acids. With 0 bases removed from V and 5 bases from J, the gap between germline ends came to 5 bases. CDR3 nucleotide sequence: TGTGCCAGCAGCTTGGTAATGGAGACCCAGTACTTC. It yields the protein CASSLVMETQYF.

The chain has TRBV4-3 and TRBJ2-2, with TRBD2 matching 7 bases. This CDR3 region has 19 residues. V gave up 1 base and J gave up 0 bases; unmatched junction bases: 11. Germline V lookup: CDR1 LGHNA, CDR2 YSLEER. The CDR3 is CASSQAFGQLAANTGELFF. CDR3 nucleotide sequence: TGCGCCAGCAGCCAAGCGTTCGGTCAGCTAGCGGCGAACACCGGGGAGCTGTTTTTT.

The CDR3 region has the DNA TGTGCCAGTAGTATAAGGGGGGGGAACACTGAAGCTTTCTTT. As protein: CASSIRGGNTEAFF. The V gene is TRBV19, the J gene TRBJ1-1; possibly TRBD1 for D (6 bases). V was cut by 2 bases and J by 1 base, with 8 bases left in between. Germline CDR1 reads LNHDA; CDR2 reads SQIVND (reference sequence). This CDR3 is built from 14 residues. Looking up the rest from reference TRBV19 and TRBJ1-1 gives the full variable domain: DGGITQSPKYLFRKEGQNVTLSCEQNLNHDAMYWYRQDPGQGLRLIYYSQIVNDFQKGDIAEGYSVSREKKESFPLTVTSAQKNPTAFYLCASSIRGGNTEAFFGQGTRLTVV.

This chain links TRBV29-1 with TRBJ1-2; D unclear. Germline-derived CDR1 and CDR2 are SQVTM and ANQGSEA. V lost 7 bases and J 6 bases, leaving 9 bases between the germline ends. This CDR3 has 10 residues. The CDR3 DNA is TGCAGCGGTGGGGAGGATGGCTACACCTTC. This encodes CSGGEDGYTF.

A remark on this clone: Other DNA sequences in the same sample also yield this CDR3. The genes are TRBV18 and TRBJ1-5; perhaps TRBD1 as D (5 bases). Germline loops: CDR1 KGHSH, CDR2 LQKENI. V was clipped by 6 bases and J by 3 bases, with 12 bases between them. CDR3 length equals 14 residues. In nucleotides, the CDR3 is TGTGCCAGCTCTCCTCAGGGAAACAATCAGCCCCAGCATTTT. This encodes CASSPQGNNQPQHF.

The rearrangement joins TRBV4-1 to TRBJ1-1; D is ambiguous. Germline CDR1 and CDR2: MGHRA and YSYEKL. Trimming removed 4 bases from V and 8 bases from J, with 14 bases in between. CDR3 length: 13 amino acids. The chain's CDR3 is CASSLMVGEEAFF. The CDR3 DNA sequence: TGCGCCAGCAGCCTCATGGTCGGAGAGGAAGCTTTCTTT.

V gene TRBV12-3 or TRBV12-4 combines with J gene TRBJ1-5, with D unresolved. Trimming shortened V by 7 bases and J by 7 bases, and 14 bases separated the two germline ends. The CDR3 runs to 13 residues. The CDR3 DNA follows: TGTGCCAGCACCCCGGGCCCTAGCCAGCCCCAGCATTTT. Residues: CASTPGPSQPQHF.

This chain links TRBV18 with TRBJ1-6; 7 bases are a match to TRBD1. The CDR3 has 15 residues. CDR1 is KGHSH and CDR2 is LQKENI in the germline V gene. After removal of 1 base from V and 8 bases from J, the junction contained 5 bases not matched to a gene. The CDR3 DNA follows: TGTGCCAGCTCACCACTACCCAGGGGGGATTCACCCCTCCACTTT. Its translation is CASSPLPRGDSPLHF.